This T cell receptor (beta chain) was sequenced during a study of blood T cell repertoires in COVID-19. The CDR3 consists of 16 residues. V was cut by 5 bases and J by 0 bases, with 14 bases left in between. The V gene's germline CDR1 is MDHEN and CDR2 SYDVKM. The study recruited people aged about 18 to 90 years across roughly 25 US areas. Cohorts were assigned according to the clinical history that participants reported. Only a few counts were recorded for this clone. Assay: immunoSEQ multiplex PCR; the TCRdb copy retains only in-frame clones and omits some. The sample records about 320,000 clones, under 90% being singletons.

The J gene is TRBJ1-5, the V gene TRBV28; D perhaps matches TRBD1 (6 bases). This TCR derives from a man in his 60s who had recovered from COVID-19. Sequenced input: PBMCs or T cells enriched from blood (not recorded which). CDR3 DNA sequence: TGTGCCAGCAGTACCCTCCCAGGGGATAGCAATCAGCCCCAGCATTTT. Its protein product is CASSTLPGDSNQPQHF.